The count of the clone carrying this TCR beta chain is one. The record originates from a study of cytomegalovirus exposure and HLA in healthy donors. The PCR employed 60 Vbeta primers together with 13 Jbeta primers. Assay: immunoSEQ multiplex PCR; the TCRdb copy retains only in-frame clones and omits some. The sample consists of fewer than 250,000 clones, roughly four fifths of them appearing once. Trimming took 3 bases from V and 0 from J, leaving 11 bases between them. The germline V gene has CDR1 SQVTM and CDR2 ANQGSEA. There are 15 residues in the CDR3. The rearrangement joins TRBV29-1 to TRBJ1-4, with D tentatively TRBD1 (5 bases). Sequences were obtained from PBMCs. The receptor was isolated from a man between 18 and 35 years old in good health and CMV-seronegative. The CDR3 nucleotides read TGCAGCGTTGAGGAACCGGGGGCAACTAATGAAAAACTGTTTTTT. Translation gives CSVEEPGATNEKLFF.